These T cell receptor beta chains were read from a single sample in a study of long-term antiretroviral therapy in people with HIV. Libraries were prepared by immunoSEQ multiplex PCR; TCRdb keeps only in-frame clonotypes and omits some of them. The table lists around 20,000 clones, roughly 80% of them singletons. The sequencing here drew on unsorted PBMCs, taken 0.5 years before starting antiretroviral therapy. The source of these receptors is a man aged 18 to 29 with HIV. Each CDR3 is given with its conserved first and last residue. Each record gives: D gene, clone size, J gene, V gene, CDR3 protein, CDR3 DNA. D genes are given only for firm matches. Some rows have no size entry. The others give once, few or many, or a class for an expanded clone.

TRBD1 | NA | TRBJ1-2 | TRBV4-2 | CASSQDRQGAIYGYTF | TGTGCCAGCAGCCAAGATCGGCAGGGGGCTATCTATGGCTACACCTTC
NA | NA | TRBJ1-1 | TRBV11-2 | CASSSPSPSEAFF | TGTGCCAGCAGCTCCCCGAGCCCCAGTGAAGCTTTCTTT
NA | few | TRBJ1-1 | TRBV11-1 | CASSFAGPAFF | TGTGCCAGCAGCTTCGCAGGTCCAGCTTTCTTT
TRBD1 | NA | TRBJ1-2 | TRBV19 | CASSILPGGHGYTF | TGTGCCAGTAGTATTTTGCCAGGGGGACATGGCTACACCTTC
TRBD1 | NA | TRBJ2-7 | TRBV19 | CASSPRWDRAAYEQYF | TGTGCCAGTAGTCCTCGATGGGACAGGGCCGCCTACGAGCAGTACTTC
NA | medium-sized | TRBJ2-1 | TRBV7-2 | CASSQGRTEQFF | TGTGCCAGCAGCCAAGGGAGGACCGAGCAGTTCTTC
TRBD2 | NA | TRBJ2-2 | TRBV4-1 | CASSQETLAGAGDTGELFF | TGCGCCAGCAGCCAAGAAACACTAGCGGGAGCCGGCGACACCGGGGAGCTGTTTTTT
NA | NA | TRBJ1-2 | TRBV7-9 | CASSLSVGERDGYTF | TGTGCCAGCAGCTTATCGGTAGGGGAGCGGGATGGCTACACCTTC
NA | NA | TRBJ2-7 | TRBV25-1 | CASSEWGSYEQYF | TGTGCCAGCAGTGAATGGGGCAGCTACGAGCAGTACTTC
TRBD1 | NA | TRBJ2-7 | TRBV7-6 | CASSPSDRNYEQYF | TGTGCCAGCAGCCCGTCGGACAGGAACTACGAGCAGTACTTC
NA | NA | TRBJ2-7 | TRBV27 | CASSLSGNSYEQYF | TGTGCCAGCAGTTTATCGGGGAATTCCTACGAGCAGTACTTC
TRBD1 | NA | TRBJ1-1 | TRBV5-1 | CASSFSGQGGTEAFF | TGCGCCAGCAGCTTCTCCGGACAGGGTGGCACTGAAGCTTTCTTT
NA | few | TRBJ2-7 | TRBV19 | CASSSGAGPAYEQYF | TGTGCCAGTAGTAGTGGGGCAGGTCCAGCCTACGAGCAGTACTTC
TRBD2 | NA | TRBJ2-1 | TRBV18 | CASSPQTSGGPYSSYNEQFF | TGTGCCAGCTCACCACAGACTAGCGGGGGGCCATATAGCTCCTACAATGAGCAGTTCTTC
NA | NA | TRBJ2-7 | TRBV7-8 | CASSTSDLSSDEQYF | TGTGCCAGCAGCACCTCGGACCTCTCCTCTGACGAGCAGTACTTC
NA | NA | TRBJ1-1 | TRBV9 | CASSSETGNTEAFF | TGTGCCAGCAGCTCTGAGACAGGGAACACTGAAGCTTTCTTT
TRBD2 | NA | TRBJ2-5 | TRBV10-1 | CASSESAGGQETQYF | TGCGCCAGCAGTGAGTCGGCGGGGGGGCAGGAGACCCAGTACTTC
NA | NA | TRBJ2-6 | TRBV28 | CASSLSLATGANVLTF | TGTGCCAGCAGTTTATCACTGGCCACTGGGGCCAACGTCCTGACTTTC
TRBD2 | NA | TRBJ2-3 | TRBV9 | CASSSLADTDTQYF | TGTGCCAGCAGCTCGCTAGCGGACACAGATACGCAGTATTTT
NA | NA | TRBJ1-1 | TRBV7-9 | CASSFPGPYTEAFF | TGTGCCAGCAGCTTCCCGGGGCCGTACACTGAAGCTTTCTTT
NA | NA | TRBJ2-2 | TRBV10-3 | CAISGARPPGELFF | TGTGCCATCAGTGGGGCCAGGCCGCCCGGGGAGCTGTTTTTT
TRBD1 | NA | TRBJ2-7 | TRBV19 | CASSIGTGTELSF | TGTGCCAGTAGTATAGGTACGGGGACAGAACTATCTTTC
TRBD1 | few | TRBJ2-7 | TRBV27 | CASSLSGQGSSEQYF | TGTGCCAGCAGTTTATCCGGACAGGGAAGTAGCGAGCAGTACTTC
NA | NA | TRBJ1-1 | TRBV28 | CASSAPFKHLNTEAFF | TGTGCCAGCAGTGCCCCGTTTAAACACTTAAACACTGAAGCTTTCTTT
NA | NA | TRBJ2-1 | TRBV12-5 | CASGLVLQGNNEQFF | TGTGCTAGTGGTTTGGTACTTCAGGGAAACAATGAGCAGTTCTTC
NA | NA | TRBJ2-1 | TRBV7-9 | CASSQASSEQFF | TGTGCCAGCAGCCAGGCGTCATCCGAGCAGTTCTTC
NA | few | TRBJ1-1 | TRBV7-6 | CASSPPGQNLIQNTEAFF | TGTGCCAGCAGCCCCCCCGGGCAGAACCTCATTCAGAACACTGAAGCTTTCTTT
NA | NA | TRBJ1-5 | TRBV12-5 | CASGLPGAGQPQHF | TGTGCTAGTGGTTTGCCGGGGGCCGGTCAGCCCCAGCATTTT
NA | NA | TRBJ2-7 | TRBV27 | CASSVVAAGSDEQYF | TGTGCCAGCTCAGTTGTGGCGGCCGGATCTGACGAGCAGTACTTC
NA | NA | TRBJ2-3 | TRBV5-6 | CASSYQPGGSTDTQYF | TGTGCCAGCAGCTACCAACCGGGGGGCAGCACAGATACGCAGTATTTT
NA | NA | TRBJ2-1 | TRBV11-2 | CASSLGGGSYNEQFF | TGTGCCAGCAGCTTAGGAGGGGGCTCCTACAATGAGCAGTTCTTC